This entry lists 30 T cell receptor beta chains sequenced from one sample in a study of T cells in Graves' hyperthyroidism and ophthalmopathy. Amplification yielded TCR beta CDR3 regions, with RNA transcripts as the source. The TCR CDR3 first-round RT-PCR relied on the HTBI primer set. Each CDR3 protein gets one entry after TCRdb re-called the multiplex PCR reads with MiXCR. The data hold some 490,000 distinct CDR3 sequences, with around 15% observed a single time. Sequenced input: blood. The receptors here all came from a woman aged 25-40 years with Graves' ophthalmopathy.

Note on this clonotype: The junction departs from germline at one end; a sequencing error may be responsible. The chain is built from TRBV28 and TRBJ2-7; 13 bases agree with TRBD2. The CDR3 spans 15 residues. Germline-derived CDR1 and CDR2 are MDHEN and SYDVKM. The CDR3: CAGSPRTSGSGEQYF. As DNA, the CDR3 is TGTGCCGGCAGTCCCCGGACTAGCGGGAGTGGGGAGCAGTACTTC. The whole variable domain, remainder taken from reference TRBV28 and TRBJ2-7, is DVKVTQSSRYLVKRTGEKVFLECVQDMDHENMFWYRQDPGLGLRLIYFSYDVKMKEKGDIPEGYSVSREKKERFSLILESASTNQTSMYLCAGSPRTSGSGEQYFGPGTRLTVT.

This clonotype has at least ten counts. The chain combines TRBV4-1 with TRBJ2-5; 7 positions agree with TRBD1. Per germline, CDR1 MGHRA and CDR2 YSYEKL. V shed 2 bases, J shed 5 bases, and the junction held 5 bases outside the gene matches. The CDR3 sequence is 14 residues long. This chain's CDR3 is CASSQMDRTETQYF. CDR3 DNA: TGCGCCAGCAGCCAAATGGACAGGACCGAGACCCAGTACTTC.

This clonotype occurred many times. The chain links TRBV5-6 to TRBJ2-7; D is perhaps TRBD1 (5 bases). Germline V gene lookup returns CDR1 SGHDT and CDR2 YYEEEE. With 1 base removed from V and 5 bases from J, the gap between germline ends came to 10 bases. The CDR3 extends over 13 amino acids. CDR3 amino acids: CASSLPGYNEQYF. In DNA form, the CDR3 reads TGTGCCAGCAGCTTGCCAGGGTACAACGAGCAGTACTTC.

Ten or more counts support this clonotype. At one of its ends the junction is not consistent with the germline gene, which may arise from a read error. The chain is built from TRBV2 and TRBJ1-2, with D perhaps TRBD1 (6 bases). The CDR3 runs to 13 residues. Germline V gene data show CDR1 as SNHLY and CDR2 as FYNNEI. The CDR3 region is CTSSDTRGYGYTF. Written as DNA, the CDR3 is TGTACCAGCAGTGATACCAGGGGCTATGGCTACACCTTC.

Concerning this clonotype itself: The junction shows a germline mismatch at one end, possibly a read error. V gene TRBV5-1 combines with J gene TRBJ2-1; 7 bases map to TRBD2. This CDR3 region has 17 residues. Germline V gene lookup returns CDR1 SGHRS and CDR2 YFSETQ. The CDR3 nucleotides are TGTGCCAGCAGCTCCCACGGGGGAGGGAGGTCAGACAATGAGCAGTTCTTC. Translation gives CASSSHGGGRSDNEQFF.

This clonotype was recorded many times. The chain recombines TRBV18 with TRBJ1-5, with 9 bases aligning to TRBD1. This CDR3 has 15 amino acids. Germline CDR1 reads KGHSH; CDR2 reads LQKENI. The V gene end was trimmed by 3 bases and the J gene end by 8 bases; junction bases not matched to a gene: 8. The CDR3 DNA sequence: TGTGCCAGCTCACCTACACAGGGGGCATCGGAGCCCCAGCATTTT. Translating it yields CASSPTQGASEPQHF.

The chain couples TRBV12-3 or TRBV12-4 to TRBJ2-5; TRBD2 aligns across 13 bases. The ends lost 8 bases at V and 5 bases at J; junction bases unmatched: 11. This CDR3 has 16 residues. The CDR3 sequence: CASGSWTSGRGETQYF. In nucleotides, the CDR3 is TGTGCCAGCGGTTCCTGGACTAGCGGGAGAGGGGAGACCCAGTACTTC.

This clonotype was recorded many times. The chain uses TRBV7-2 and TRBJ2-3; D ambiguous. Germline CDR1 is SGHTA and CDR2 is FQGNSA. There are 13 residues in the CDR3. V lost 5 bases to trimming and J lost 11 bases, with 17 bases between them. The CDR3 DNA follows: TGTGCCAGCAGCCATCCCGAGCTTCTAGGGCAGTATTTT. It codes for CASSHPELLGQYF. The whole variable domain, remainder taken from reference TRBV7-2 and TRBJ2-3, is GAGVSQSPSNKVTEKGKDVELRCDPISGHTALYWYRQSLGQGLEFLIYFQGNSAPDKSGLPSDRFSAERTGGSVSTLTIQRTQQEDSAVYLCASSHPELLGQYFGPGTRLTVL.

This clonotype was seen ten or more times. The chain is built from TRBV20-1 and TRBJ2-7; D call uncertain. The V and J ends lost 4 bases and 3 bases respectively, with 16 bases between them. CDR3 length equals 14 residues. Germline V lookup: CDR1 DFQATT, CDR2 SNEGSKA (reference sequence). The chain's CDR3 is CSAILDQNYYEQYF. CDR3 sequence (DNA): TGCAGTGCTATTCTAGATCAGAACTACTACGAGCAGTACTTC.

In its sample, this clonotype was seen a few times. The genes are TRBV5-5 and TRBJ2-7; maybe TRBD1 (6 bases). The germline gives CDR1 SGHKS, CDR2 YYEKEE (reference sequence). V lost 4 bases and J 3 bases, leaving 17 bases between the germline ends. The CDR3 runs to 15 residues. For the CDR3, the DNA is TGTGCCAGCAGCGGTAAAATCCGGGACATCTACGAGCAGTACTTC. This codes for CASSGKIRDIYEQYF.

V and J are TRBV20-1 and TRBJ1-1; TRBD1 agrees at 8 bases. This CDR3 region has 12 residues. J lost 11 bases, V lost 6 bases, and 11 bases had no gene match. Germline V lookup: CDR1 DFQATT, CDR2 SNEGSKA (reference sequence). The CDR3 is CSAVGQGEAAFF. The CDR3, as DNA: TGCAGTGCCGTCGGACAGGGCGAGGCCGCTTTCTTT.

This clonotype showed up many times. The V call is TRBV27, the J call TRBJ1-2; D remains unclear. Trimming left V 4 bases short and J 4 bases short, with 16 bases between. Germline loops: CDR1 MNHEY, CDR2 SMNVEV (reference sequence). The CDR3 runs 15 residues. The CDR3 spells CASSSSTWGRYGYTF. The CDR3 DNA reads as TGTGCCAGCAGTTCCTCGACATGGGGTCGCTATGGCTACACCTTC.

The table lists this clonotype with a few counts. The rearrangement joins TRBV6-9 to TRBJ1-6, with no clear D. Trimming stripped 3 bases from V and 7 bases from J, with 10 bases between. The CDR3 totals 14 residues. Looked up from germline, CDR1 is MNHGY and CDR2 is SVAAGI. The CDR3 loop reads CASSYPIPNSPLHF. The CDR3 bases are TGTGCCAGCAGTTACCCTATTCCCAATTCACCCCTCCACTTT.

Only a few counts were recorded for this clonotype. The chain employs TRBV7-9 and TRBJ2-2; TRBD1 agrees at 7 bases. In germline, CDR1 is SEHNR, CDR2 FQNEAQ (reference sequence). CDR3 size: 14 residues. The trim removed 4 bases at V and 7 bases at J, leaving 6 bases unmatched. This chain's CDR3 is CASSYDRVNGELFF. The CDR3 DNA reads TGTGCCAGCAGCTATGACAGGGTGAACGGGGAGCTGTTTTTT.

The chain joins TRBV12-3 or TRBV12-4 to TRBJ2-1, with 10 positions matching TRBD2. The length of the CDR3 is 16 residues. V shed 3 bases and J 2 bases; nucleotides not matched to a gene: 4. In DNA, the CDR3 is TGTGCCAGCAGTTTCCTAGCGGGAGACACCTACAATGAGCAGTTCTTC. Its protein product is CASSFLAGDTYNEQFF.

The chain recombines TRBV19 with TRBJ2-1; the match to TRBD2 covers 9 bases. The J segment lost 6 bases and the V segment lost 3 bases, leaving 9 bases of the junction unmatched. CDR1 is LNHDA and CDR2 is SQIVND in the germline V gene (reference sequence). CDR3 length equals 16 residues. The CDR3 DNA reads TGTGCCAGTAGTATCGTTAGCGGGAGTCAAGCCAATGAGCAGTTCTTC. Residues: CASSIVSGSQANEQFF. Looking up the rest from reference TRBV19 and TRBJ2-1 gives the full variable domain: DGGITQSPKYLFRKEGQNVTLSCEQNLNHDAMYWYRQDPGQGLRLIYYSQIVNDFQKGDIAEGYSVSREKKESFPLTVTSAQKNPTAFYLCASSIVSGSQANEQFFGPGTRLTVL.

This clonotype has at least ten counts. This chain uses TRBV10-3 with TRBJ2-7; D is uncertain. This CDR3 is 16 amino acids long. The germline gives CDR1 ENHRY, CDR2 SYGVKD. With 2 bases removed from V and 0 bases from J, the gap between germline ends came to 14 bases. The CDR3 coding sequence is TGTGCCATCAGTGAGCCAAAGACACGGAGCTCCTACGAGCAGTACTTC. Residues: CAISEPKTRSSYEQYF.

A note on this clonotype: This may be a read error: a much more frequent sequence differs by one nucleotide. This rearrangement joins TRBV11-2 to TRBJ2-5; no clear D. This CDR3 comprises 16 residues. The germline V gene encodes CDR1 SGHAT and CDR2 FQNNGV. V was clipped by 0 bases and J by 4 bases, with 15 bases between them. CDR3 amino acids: CASSLDPGRKGETQYF. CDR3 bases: TGTGCCAGCAGCTTAGATCCGGGCCGAAAGGGAGAGACCCAGTACTTC.

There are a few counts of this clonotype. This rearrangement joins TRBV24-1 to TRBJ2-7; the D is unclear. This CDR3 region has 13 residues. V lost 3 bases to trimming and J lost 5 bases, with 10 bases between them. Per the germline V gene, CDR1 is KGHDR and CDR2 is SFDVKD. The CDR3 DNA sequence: TGTGCCACCAGTGATACGGCAATGGACGAGCAGTACTTC. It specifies CATSDTAMDEQYF.

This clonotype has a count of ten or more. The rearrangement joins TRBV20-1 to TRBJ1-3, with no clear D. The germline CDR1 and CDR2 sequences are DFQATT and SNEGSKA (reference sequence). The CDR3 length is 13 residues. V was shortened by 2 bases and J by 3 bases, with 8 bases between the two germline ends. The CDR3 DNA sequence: TGCAGTGCTAGATTCACAGTTGGAAACACCATATATTTT. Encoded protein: CSARFTVGNTIYF.

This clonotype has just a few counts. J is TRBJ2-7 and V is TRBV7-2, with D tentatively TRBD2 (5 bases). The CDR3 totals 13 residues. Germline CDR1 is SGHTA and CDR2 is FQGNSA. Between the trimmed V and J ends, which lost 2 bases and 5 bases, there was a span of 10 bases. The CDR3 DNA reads TGTGCCAGCAGCTTAAGAGGAGCGGACGAGCAGTACTTC. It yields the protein CASSLRGADEQYF.

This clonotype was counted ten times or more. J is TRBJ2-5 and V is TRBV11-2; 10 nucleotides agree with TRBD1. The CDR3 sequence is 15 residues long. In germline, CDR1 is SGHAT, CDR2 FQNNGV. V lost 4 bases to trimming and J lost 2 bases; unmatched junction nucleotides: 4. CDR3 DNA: TGTGCCAGCAGCTCAGGGGACAGGGGACAAGAGACCCAGTACTTC. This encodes CASSSGDRGQETQYF.

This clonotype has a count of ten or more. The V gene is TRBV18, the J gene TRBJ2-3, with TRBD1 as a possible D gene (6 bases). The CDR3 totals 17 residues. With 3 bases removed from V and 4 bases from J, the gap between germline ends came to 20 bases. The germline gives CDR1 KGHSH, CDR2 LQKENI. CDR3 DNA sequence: TGTGCCAGCTCACCCGATCCCCAAATACAGGGTCCAGATACGCAGTATTTT. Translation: CASSPDPQIQGPDTQYF.

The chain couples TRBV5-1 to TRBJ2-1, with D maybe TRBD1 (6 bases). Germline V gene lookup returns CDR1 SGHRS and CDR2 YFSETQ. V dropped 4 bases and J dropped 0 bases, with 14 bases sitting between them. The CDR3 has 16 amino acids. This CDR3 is CASSTRGSSSYNEQFF. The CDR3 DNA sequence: TGCGCCAGCAGCACCAGGGGTTCGAGCTCCTACAATGAGCAGTTCTTC.

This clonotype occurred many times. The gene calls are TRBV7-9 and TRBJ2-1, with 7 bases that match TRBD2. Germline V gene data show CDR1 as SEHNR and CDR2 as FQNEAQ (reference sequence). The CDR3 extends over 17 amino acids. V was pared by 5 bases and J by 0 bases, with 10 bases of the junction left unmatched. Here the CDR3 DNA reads TGTGCCAGCAGCGGGGATAGCGGGTCCCGCTCCTACAATGAGCAGTTCTTC. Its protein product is CASSGDSGSRSYNEQFF.

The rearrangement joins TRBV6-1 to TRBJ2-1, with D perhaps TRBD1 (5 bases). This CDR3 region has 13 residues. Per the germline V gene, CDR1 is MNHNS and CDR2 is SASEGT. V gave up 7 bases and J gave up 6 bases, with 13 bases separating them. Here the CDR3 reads CASNGDRLNEQFF. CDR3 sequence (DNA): TGTGCCAGCAACGGAGACAGACTCAATGAGCAGTTCTTC.

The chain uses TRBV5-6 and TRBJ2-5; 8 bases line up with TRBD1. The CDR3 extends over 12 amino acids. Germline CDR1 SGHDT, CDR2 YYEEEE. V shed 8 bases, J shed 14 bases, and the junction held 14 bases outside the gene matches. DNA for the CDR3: TGTGCCAGTAGTCCCCGGACAGGGACTTTCTACTTC. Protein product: CASSPRTGTFYF.

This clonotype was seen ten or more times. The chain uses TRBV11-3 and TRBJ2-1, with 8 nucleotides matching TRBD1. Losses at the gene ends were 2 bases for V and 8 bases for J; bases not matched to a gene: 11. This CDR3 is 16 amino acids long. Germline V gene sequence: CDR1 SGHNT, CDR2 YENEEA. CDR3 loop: CASSLQGALLHDEQFF. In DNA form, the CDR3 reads TGTGCCAGCAGCTTACAGGGGGCTCTACTACACGATGAGCAGTTCTTC. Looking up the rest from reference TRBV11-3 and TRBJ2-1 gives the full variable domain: EAGVVQSPRYKIIEKKQPVAFWCNPISGHNTLYWYLQNLGQGPELLIRYENEEAVDDSQLPKDRFSAERLKGVDSTLKIQPAELGDSAVYLCASSLQGALLHDEQFFGPGTRLTVL.

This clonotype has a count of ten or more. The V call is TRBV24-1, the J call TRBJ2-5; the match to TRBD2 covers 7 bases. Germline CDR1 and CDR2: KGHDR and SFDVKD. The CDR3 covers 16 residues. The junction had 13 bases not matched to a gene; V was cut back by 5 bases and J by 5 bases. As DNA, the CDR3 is TGTGCCACCAGTGGTCCCGGGGGAGGGGCGCAGGAGACCCAGTACTTC. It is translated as CATSGPGGGAQETQYF.

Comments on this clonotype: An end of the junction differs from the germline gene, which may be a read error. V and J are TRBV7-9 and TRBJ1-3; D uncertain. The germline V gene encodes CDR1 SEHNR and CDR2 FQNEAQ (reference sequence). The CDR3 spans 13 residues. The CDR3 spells CASSSDLGNTIYF. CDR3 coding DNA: TGCGCCAGCAGCTCCGACTTGGGAAACACCATATATTTT.